Presented here are 2 T cell receptor beta chains from one specimen sequenced in a study of PD-1 blockade in classical Hodgkin lymphoma. The table came from immunoSEQ multiplex PCR; TCRdb's copy has only in-frame clones and leaves some out. The top ten clones hold 15% to 20% of a sample with more than 85,000 clones, about nine tenths of them seen once. The time point here: cycle 4 day 1 (C4D1), after more than 5 weeks of nivolumab. Every patient relapsed after autologous stem cell transplantation, and brentuximab vedotin exposure varied. The source material was peripheral blood mononuclear cells (PBMCs), sampled before the fourth cycle of nivolumab. These receptors came from a human donor with classical Hodgkin lymphoma.

The rearrangement links TRBV6-6 to TRBJ1-5; maybe TRBD1 (6 bases). The length of the CDR3 is 12 residues. The V gene lost 6 bases and the J gene lost 6 bases, with 9 bases spanning the gap. Germline CDR1 and CDR2: MNHNY and SVGAGI (reference sequence). Here the CDR3 DNA reads TGTGCCAGCAGGAGGGGGATTCAGCCCCAGCATTTT. It translates to CASRRGIQPQHF.

V usage is TRBV27 and J usage is TRBJ2-2; perhaps TRBD1 as D (5 bases). CDR3 length: 14 amino acids. Germline CDR1 and CDR2: MNHEY and SMNVEV (reference sequence). Between the trimmed V and J ends, which lost 2 bases and 5 bases, there was a span of 9 bases. The chain's CDR3 is CASSLGRQTGELFF. DNA for the CDR3: TGTGCCAGCAGTTTAGGAAGACAGACCGGGGAGCTGTTTTTT.